One and the same sample provided the 30 T cell receptor beta chains below, sequenced in a study of cytomegalovirus exposure and HLA in healthy donors. Use of 60 Vbeta and 13 Jbeta primers characterized the PCR. The method was immunoSEQ multiplex PCR; TCRdb's version includes in-frame clones alone and lacks a portion of them. The sample lists 210,000 or so clones, over 80% occurring once. Sequenced input: PBMCs. The receptors were gathered from a woman between 50 and 59 years old in good health and CMV-seropositive.

A single count supports this clone. This chain connects TRBV27 to TRBJ2-7, with D tentatively TRBD1 (7 bases). The CDR3 is 15 residues long. Per the germline V gene, CDR1 is MNHEY and CDR2 is SMNVEV (reference sequence). The V gene lost 2 bases and the J gene lost 0 bases, with 11 bases spanning the gap. The CDR3 here is CASSLAGGSSYEQYF. In DNA, the CDR3 is TGTGCCAGCAGTTTAGCAGGGGGGAGCTCCTACGAGCAGTACTTC.

A single count supports this clone. The chain carries TRBV7-3 and TRBJ2-5, with TRBD1 matching 7 bases. Trimming cost V 4 bases and J 5 bases; bases outside gene matches: 10. CDR1 SGHTA and CDR2 FQGTGA come from the germline V gene. The CDR3 is 15 amino acids. The CDR3 sequence is CASSSNRGRVETQYF. CDR3 sequence (DNA): TGTGCCAGCAGCTCAAACAGGGGTAGAGTTGAGACCCAGTACTTC.

V gene TRBV5-1 combines with J gene TRBJ1-3; tentatively, D is TRBD1 (6 bases). This CDR3 is built from 14 residues. CDR1 SGHRS and CDR2 YFSETQ come from the germline V gene. V lost 0 bases and J lost 3, with 7 bases in between. Written as DNA, the CDR3 is TGCGCCAGCAGCTTGGCAGGGGTTGGAAACACCATATATTTT. Amino acids: CASSLAGVGNTIYF.

The V gene is TRBV11-2, the J gene TRBJ2-7, with 11 bases aligning to TRBD2. CDR1 and CDR2 (germline): SGHAT, FQNNGV. With V trimmed by 5 bases and J by 4 bases, 13 bases remained unmatched. The CDR3 sequence is 17 residues long. CDR3 residues: CASSQGVPGLADYEQYF. The CDR3 DNA reads TGTGCCAGCAGCCAAGGCGTTCCGGGACTAGCGGATTACGAGCAGTACTTC.

The chain recombines TRBV7-9 with TRBJ1-2; tentatively, D is TRBD1 (6 bases). Germline lookup yields CDR1 SEHNR and CDR2 FQNEAQ (reference sequence). The V end lost 0 bases, the J end lost 4 bases, and 12 bases lay between the germline ends. This CDR3 comprises 15 residues. Written as DNA, the CDR3 is TGTGCCAGCAGCTTAGCCACAGGGAACCTCTATGGCTACACCTTC. It codes for CASSLATGNLYGYTF.

The gene calls are TRBV7-6 and TRBJ2-1; possibly TRBD2 for D (5 bases). V lost 4 bases, J lost 6 bases, and 16 bases lay in between. This CDR3 comprises 15 residues. Germline V gene data show CDR1 as SGHVS and CDR2 as FNYEAQ. Written as DNA, the CDR3 is TGTGCCAGCAGCTCGCCTACTAGTTCGCCCAATGAGCAGTTCTTC. Translated: CASSSPTSSPNEQFF.

The rearrangement joins TRBV5-1 to TRBJ2-1, with TRBD2 identical over 7 bases. Germline trimming cut 4 bases from V and 0 bases from J; bases unmatched to any gene: 4. The CDR3 spans 15 residues. In germline, CDR1 is SGHRS, CDR2 YFSETQ. CDR3 DNA: TGCGCCAGCAGCCTAGCGGTCCTCTCCTACAATGAGCAGTTCTTC. As protein: CASSLAVLSYNEQFF.

The V and J genes are TRBV6-5 and TRBJ2-7, with 7 bases identical to TRBD2. The CDR3 totals 14 residues. J was trimmed by 5 bases and V by 4 bases; bases with no gene match: 8. Germline-derived CDR1 and CDR2 are MNHEY and SVGAGI. As DNA, the CDR3 is TGTGCCAGCAGTTCCCCGGGGGGTTGGGACGAGCAGTACTTC. Translation: CASSSPGGWDEQYF.

This clone was counted between two and nine times. The chain combines TRBV15 with TRBJ2-5, with 10 bases identical to TRBD1. This CDR3 spans 12 amino acids. V lost 8 bases and J lost 3; bases outside the gene matches: 0. Germline V gene sequence: CDR1 LNHNV, CDR2 YYDKDF (reference sequence). The CDR3 coding sequence is TGTGCCACCGGGACAGGGGAAGAGACCCAGTACTTC. This gives the protein CATGTGEETQYF.

This rearrangement joins TRBV27 to TRBJ1-6; D gene unclear. CDR1 and CDR2 (germline): MNHEY, SMNVEV (reference sequence). The CDR3 spans 14 residues. V lost 6 bases and J 7 bases, leaving 13 bases between the germline ends. The CDR3 bases are TGTGCCAGCAGGACTTTGACGGGAAATTCACCCCTCCACTTT. Residues: CASRTLTGNSPLHF.

The V and J genes are TRBV6-1 and TRBJ1-3, with D possibly being TRBD1 (6 bases). Germline lookup yields CDR1 MNHNS and CDR2 SASEGT. V was cut by 7 bases and J by 0 bases, with 13 bases left in between. This CDR3 has 15 amino acids. CDR3 amino acids: CASTWGHNSGNTIYF. The CDR3, as DNA: TGTGCCAGCACCTGGGGACACAACTCTGGAAACACCATATATTTT.

This clone was seen just once. The chain couples TRBV30 to TRBJ2-5; possible D gene TRBD1, 6 bases. V lost 5 bases and J 0 bases, leaving 7 bases between the germline ends. Germline CDR1 is GTSNPN and CDR2 is SVGIG (reference sequence). CDR3 length: 12 amino acids. For the CDR3, the DNA is TGTGCCTGGGGGACAAACCAAGAGACCCAGTACTTC. This sequence encodes CAWGTNQETQYF.

The V call is TRBV29-1, the J call TRBJ1-1; possible D gene TRBD1, 5 bases. The CDR3 covers 11 residues. The ends were cut back, 4 bases at V and 7 bases at J, with 10 bases in the middle. From germline, CDR1 is SQVTM and CDR2 ANQGSEA. CDR3 bases: TGCAGCGTTGGACAGCCGCTTGAAGCTTTCTTT. This translates into CSVGQPLEAFF.

This clone was detected only once. V and J are TRBV10-1 and TRBJ2-5, with 8 positions matching TRBD1. The DNA end is more similar to TRBJ2-7, so the J call may be wrong. CDR1 and CDR2 from the germline V gene are WNHNN and SYGVQD (reference sequence). This CDR3 contains 14 residues. The CDR3 bases are TGCGCCAGCAGTTGGCAGGGGGCTTTCGACGAGCAGTACTTC. This sequence encodes CASSWQGAFDEQYF.

This chain links TRBV19 with TRBJ2-7; D uncertain. Trimming took 3 bases from V and 2 from J, leaving 11 bases between them. CDR1 and CDR2 (germline): LNHDA, SQIVND (reference sequence). CDR3 size: 14 residues. The CDR3 sequence: CASSMETPPYEQYF. DNA of the CDR3: TGTGCCAGTAGTATGGAGACTCCCCCCTACGAGCAGTACTTC.

CDR3 protein: CASSEAVPDEKLFF. As DNA, the CDR3 is TGTGCCAGCAGTGAAGCTGTTCCGGATGAAAAACTGTTTTTT. The chain carries TRBV6-1 and TRBJ1-4; D ambiguous. The germline gives CDR1 MNHNS, CDR2 SASEGT. This CDR3 comprises 14 residues. V gave up 0 bases and J gave up 6 bases, with 8 bases separating them.

The V and J genes are TRBV5-1 and TRBJ2-7, with TRBD2 matching 9 bases. The CDR3 has 15 residues. The junction had 6 bases not matched to a gene; V was cut back by 3 bases and J by 2 bases. The germline CDR1 and CDR2 sequences are SGHRS and YFSETQ. The CDR3, as DNA: TGCGCCAGCAGCTCCTATAGCGGGGGAGCCTACGAGCAGTACTTC. This translates into CASSSYSGGAYEQYF.

J is TRBJ2-5 and V is TRBV25-1; possibly TRBD1 for D (5 bases). Germline lookup yields CDR1 MGHDK and CDR2 SYGVNS. V dropped 1 base and J dropped 9 bases, with 15 bases sitting between them. This CDR3 comprises 14 residues. CDR3 sequence reads: CASSESQAPGPQYF. The CDR3 nucleotides are TGTGCCAGCAGTGAATCACAGGCGCCAGGACCCCAGTACTTC. The variable domain in full, with the rest retrieved from reference TRBV25-1 and TRBJ2-5, is EADIYQTPRYLVIGTGKKITLECSQTMGHDKMYWYQQDPGMELHLIHYSYGVNSTEKGDLSSESTVSRIRTEHFPLTLESARPSHTSQYLCASSESQAPGPQYFGPGTRLLVL.

The chain couples TRBV25-1 to TRBJ1-2, with D possibly matching TRBD1 (5 bases). Germline V gives CDR1 MGHDK, CDR2 SYGVNS. V lost 4 bases and J lost 4, with 10 bases in between. The CDR3 has 13 residues. CDR3: CASSGGGSYGYTF. The CDR3 nucleotides read TGTGCCAGCAGTGGTGGGGGGAGCTATGGCTACACCTTC.

V is TRBV6-6 and J is TRBJ1-3; D gene ambiguous. The V end lost 0 bases, the J end lost 0 bases, and 9 bases lay between the germline ends. Germline V gene sequence: CDR1 MNHNY, CDR2 SVGAGI (reference sequence). The CDR3 totals 16 residues. The CDR3 sequence: CASSYSRGSSGNTIYF. In DNA form, the CDR3 reads TGTGCCAGCAGTTACTCGAGAGGGAGCTCTGGAAACACCATATATTTT.

The genes are TRBV19 and TRBJ2-7; tentatively, D is TRBD1 (6 bases). The germline V gene encodes CDR1 LNHDA and CDR2 SQIVND (reference sequence). CDR3 length: 13 residues. Trimming pared 6 bases from V and 7 bases from J, leaving 16 bases between. The DNA of the CDR3 is TGTGCCAGTAGATTGCCAGGGGCGGGTGAGCAGTACTTC. This gives the protein CASRLPGAGEQYF.

The chain links TRBV27 to TRBJ1-2; D unresolved. Looked up from germline, CDR1 is MNHEY and CDR2 is SMNVEV (reference sequence). V dropped 8 bases and J dropped 7 bases, with 14 bases sitting between them. This CDR3 has 12 amino acids. CDR3 sequence reads: CASGAGYAGYTF. The CDR3 bases are TGTGCCAGCGGCGCGGGGTACGCTGGCTACACCTTC.

This clone was counted a few times. J is TRBJ2-1 and V is TRBV5-6; 8 bases match TRBD2. Per the germline V gene, CDR1 is SGHDT and CDR2 is YYEEEE. V gave up 4 bases and J gave up 8 bases; unmatched junction bases: 11. The CDR3 is 15 amino acids. CDR3: CASSHFGGALDEQFF. The CDR3 DNA reads TGTGCCAGCAGCCACTTCGGGGGGGCCTTGGATGAGCAGTTCTTC.

The chain recombines TRBV4-3 with TRBJ2-5, with TRBD2 matching 11 bases. The CDR3 contains 15 residues. The V segment lost 2 bases and the J segment 4 bases; nucleotides outside the gene matches: 3. The germline CDR1 and CDR2 sequences are LGHNA and YSLEER. Here the CDR3 reads CASSQLLAGGETQYF. The DNA for the CDR3 is TGCGCCAGCAGCCAATTGCTAGCGGGGGGAGAGACCCAGTACTTC.

The V call is TRBV18, the J call TRBJ2-5; weak D call: TRBD1 (6 bases). Per germline, CDR1 KGHSH and CDR2 LQKENI. CDR3 length: 20 amino acids. Trimming removed 5 bases at V and 0 bases at J, with 28 bases between. The CDR3 nucleotides read TGTGCCAGCTCAACGATGCCCTTAGTCACAGGGCACCTCGACCAAGAGACCCAGTACTTC. It is translated as CASSTMPLVTGHLDQETQYF.

This clone was picked up many times. This chain joins TRBV27 and TRBJ1-2, with D maybe TRBD1 (5 bases). V was trimmed by 7 bases and J by 2 bases, leaving 20 bases between them. Germline V gene sequence: CDR1 MNHEY, CDR2 SMNVEV (reference sequence). The CDR3 covers 16 residues. The DNA for the CDR3 is TGTGCCAGCACTCACCTGGGGAACAGGACGAACTATGGCTACACCTTC. Encoded protein: CASTHLGNRTNYGYTF.

The chain uses TRBV30 and TRBJ2-2; D perhaps matches TRBD2 (5 bases). In germline, CDR1 is GTSNPN, CDR2 SVGIG (reference sequence). The CDR3 has 14 residues. The V end was cut by 5 bases, the J end by 3 bases, with 13 bases between. The CDR3 DNA reads TGTGCCTGGGGAGGTGGCACTCACACCGGGGAGCTGTTTTTT. Translation gives CAWGGGTHTGELFF.

The genes are TRBV4-1 and TRBJ2-3; 9 bases align to TRBD1. Germline V gene sequence: CDR1 MGHRA, CDR2 YSYEKL. V was pared by 4 bases and J by 3 bases, with 8 bases of the junction left unmatched. This CDR3 contains 16 residues. DNA for the CDR3: TGCGCCAGCAGCCCTCCACAGGGGGCATCGACAGATACGCAGTATTTT. This gives the protein CASSPPQGASTDTQYF.

This chain uses TRBV30 with TRBJ1-1; maybe TRBD1 (6 bases). Looked up from germline, CDR1 is GTSNPN and CDR2 is SVGIG (reference sequence). The ends were cut back, 4 bases at V and 4 bases at J, with 16 bases in the middle. This CDR3 comprises 14 residues. Written as DNA, the CDR3 is TGTGCCTGGACCTTCGGGGGGGCGCGCACTGAAGCTTTCTTT. Translation gives CAWTFGGARTEAFF. The whole variable domain, filled in from reference TRBV30 and TRBJ1-1, reads SQTIHQWPATLVQPVGSPLSLECTVEGTSNPNLYWYRQAAGRGLQLLFYSVGIGQISSEVPQNLSASRPQDRQFILSSKKLLLSDSGFYLCAWTFGGARTEAFFGQGTRLTVV.

The rearrangement joins TRBV6-6 to TRBJ1-1; 7 bases fit TRBD1. In germline, CDR1 is MNHNY, CDR2 SVGAGI (reference sequence). Germline trimming cut 8 bases from V and 5 bases from J; bases unmatched to any gene: 8. The CDR3 runs 13 residues. The CDR3 region has the DNA TGTGCCAGCCAGGACAGGTTCGGGACTGAAGCTTTCTTT. Its translation is CASQDRFGTEAFF.